What follows are 4 T cell receptor beta chains derived from one specimen sequenced in a study of radiotherapy plus CTLA-4 blockade in lung cancer. Method: immunoSEQ multiplex PCR; TCRdb's copy keeps in-frame clones and lacks some. The sample yields 28,000 or so clones, around 73% seen once. The material was peripheral blood, obtained from a patient treated with radiotherapy plus ipilimumab. These TCRs come from a human donor with non-small cell lung cancer who had stable disease on radiotherapy plus ipilimumab.

This sequence joins TRBV6-1 and TRBJ1-5; D is undetermined. The CDR3 contains 14 residues. Germline V lookup: CDR1 MNHNS, CDR2 SASEGT. Trimming cost V 0 bases and J 1 base, with 4 bases left between them. The CDR3 region has the DNA TGTGCCAGCAGTGAAGCCCCCAGCAATCAGCCCCAGCATTTT. Translated, it gives CASSEAPSNQPQHF.

This chain uses TRBV7-9 with TRBJ2-5, with D perhaps assigned TRBD1 or TRBD2 (6 bases each). The germline gives CDR1 SEHNR, CDR2 FQNEAQ (reference sequence). Trimming took off 5 bases at V and 0 bases at J, with 25 bases between the two ends. This CDR3 is built from 19 residues. The CDR3 here is CASSGRGGGLEGYQETQYF. Here the CDR3 DNA reads TGTGCCAGCAGCGGCCGCGGAGGGGGATTGGAGGGGTACCAAGAGACCCAGTACTTC. Full variable domain (remainder filled in from reference TRBV7-9 and TRBJ2-5): DTGVSQNPRHKITKRGQNVTFRCDPISEHNRLYWYRQTLGQGPEFLTYFQNEAQLEKSRLLSDRFSAERPKGSFSTLEIQRTEQGDSAMYLCASSGRGGGLEGYQETQYFGPGTRLLVL.

The rearrangement links TRBV5-1 to TRBJ1-1; D remains ambiguous. The CDR3 contains 14 residues. V was trimmed by 1 base and J by 1 base, leaving 8 bases between them. Germline V gene sequence: CDR1 SGHRS, CDR2 YFSETQ. The DNA of the CDR3 is TGCGCCAGCAGCTTGAGTACCAGGAACACTGAAGCTTTCTTT. Encoded protein: CASSLSTRNTEAFF.

V usage is TRBV2 and J usage is TRBJ2-3, with 15 bases aligning to TRBD2. V dropped 6 bases and J dropped 10; count of bases not matched to a gene: 5. This CDR3 region has 14 residues. Germline lookup yields CDR1 SNHLY and CDR2 FYNNEI. CDR3 region: CASSPGLAGGAQYF. CDR3 nucleotides: TGTGCCAGCAGCCCGGGACTAGCGGGGGGCGCGCAGTATTTT.